The rows below give T cell receptor beta chains drawn from one sample of a study of shared clonotypes between healthy human individuals. Method: immunoSEQ multiplex PCR; TCRdb's copy keeps in-frame clones and lacks some. The sample contains about 2.4 million clones, 90% to 95% of which appear only once. What was sequenced was naive CD4+ T cells from PBMCs. Receptor source: a man between 18 and 35 years old in good health. Some clones in this sample may be carry-over from other donors' samples. Both conserved end residues are part of each CDR3. D genes are given only for firm matches. Expanded clones get a size class; other rows say once, few or many, or leave the size out.

V: TRBV30
size: -
J: TRBJ2-5
D: -
DNA: TGTGCCTGGAGTGTAGTTGGGGGAGAGACCCAGTACTTC
CDR3: CAWSVVGGETQYF

V: TRBV6-1
size: -
J: TRBJ1-5
D: -
DNA: TGTGCCAGCAGTGACGGACAGTCGAACAATCAGCCCCAGCATTTT
CDR3: CASSDGQSNNQPQHF

V: TRBV4-1
size: -
J: TRBJ1-2
D: -
DNA: TGCGCCAGCAGCCAGCCCAACCTTAACTATGGCTACACCTTC
CDR3: CASSQPNLNYGYTF

V: TRBV11-2
size: -
J: TRBJ1-2
D: TRBD1
DNA: TGTGCCAGCAGCTTAGGGCCGGGACAGACCTCTGGCTACACCTTC
CDR3: CASSLGPGQTSGYTF

V: TRBV7-3
size: -
J: TRBJ2-1
D: TRBD2
DNA: TGTGCCAGCAGCTTATTGGCGGGAGCCTACAATGAGCAGTTCTTC
CDR3: CASSLLAGAYNEQFF

V: TRBV7-9
size: -
J: TRBJ2-3
D: -
DNA: TGTGCCAGCGGCAACACAGATACGCAGTATTTT
CDR3: CASGNTDTQYF

V: TRBV28
size: -
J: TRBJ1-1
D: TRBD1
DNA: TGTGCCAGCAGTTTTGCGGACAGGGAAAACACTGAAGCTTTCTTT
CDR3: CASSFADRENTEAFF

V: TRBV7-2
size: -
J: TRBJ2-3
D: -
DNA: TGTGCCAGCAGCTTAGGTTTGGTTAGCTCAGATACGCAGTATTTT
CDR3: CASSLGLVSSDTQYF

V: TRBV5-1
size: -
J: TRBJ2-7
D: TRBD1
DNA: TGCGCCAGCAGCTCGGGACAGGGTACGGACGAGCAGTACTTC
CDR3: CASSSGQGTDEQYF

V: TRBV9
size: -
J: TRBJ2-2
D: -
DNA: TGTGCCAGCAGCGTGGGGATCCGGACTACTCAGAGTACCGGGGAGCTGTTTTTT
CDR3: CASSVGIRTTQSTGELFF

V: TRBV28
size: -
J: TRBJ1-3
D: -
DNA: TGTGCCAGCAGTTTATCGGGGACACTCTCTGGAAACACCATATATTTT
CDR3: CASSLSGTLSGNTIYF

V: TRBV7-7
size: once
J: TRBJ2-5
D: -
DNA: TGTGCCAGCAGCCGATCGGGGGGCGGGGAGACCCAGTACTTC
CDR3: CASSRSGGGETQYF

V: TRBV2
size: -
J: TRBJ2-1
D: -
DNA: TGTGCCACCCGAGGCGGCAATGAGCAGTTCTTC
CDR3: CATRGGNEQFF

V: TRBV6-4
size: -
J: TRBJ2-2
D: TRBD2
DNA: TGTGCCAGCCAGCGGGATAACACCGGGGAGCTGTTTTTT
CDR3: CASQRDNTGELFF

V: TRBV7-2
size: -
J: TRBJ2-7
D: -
DNA: TGTGCCAGCAGCCTAGAGGCAGAATCCTACGAGCAGTACTTC
CDR3: CASSLEAESYEQYF

V: TRBV15
size: -
J: TRBJ2-3
D: -
DNA: TGTGCCACCAGGGCGGAGCTTACCAGTACAGATACGCAGTATTTT
CDR3: CATRAELTSTDTQYF

V: TRBV29-1
size: -
J: TRBJ1-5
D: -
DNA: TGCAGCGTTGCGGCAGAAGACCTCAATCAGCCCCAGCATTTT
CDR3: CSVAAEDLNQPQHF

V: TRBV7-6
size: -
J: TRBJ2-5
D: TRBD2
DNA: TGTGCCAGCAGCTCCCCCCGGACTAGTGGGGAGACCCAGTACTTC
CDR3: CASSSPRTSGETQYF

V: TRBV7-6
size: -
J: TRBJ2-1
D: TRBD2
DNA: TGTGCCAGCAGCTTAGTGCCCCTAGCGGGAGGGTCCAATGAGCAGTTCTTC
CDR3: CASSLVPLAGGSNEQFF

V: TRBV2
size: -
J: TRBJ1-1
D: -
DNA: TGTGCCAGCAGTGAGGTTTGGGGTACTGAAGCTTTCTTT
CDR3: CASSEVWGTEAFF

V: TRBV28
size: -
J: TRBJ2-1
D: -
DNA: TGTGCCAGCAGTTTGATCGGGACAAGTATAAGGCAGTTCTTC
CDR3: CASSLIGTSIRQFF

V: TRBV7-3
size: -
J: TRBJ2-5
D: TRBD1
DNA: TGTGCCGGAAACAGGGGAAGAGAGACCCAGTACTTC
CDR3: CAGNRGRETQYF

V: TRBV28
size: -
J: TRBJ1-1
D: -
DNA: TGTGCCAGCAGTTTGGTTGTGGGGGGGGTTGAAGCTTTCTTT
CDR3: CASSLVVGGVEAFF

V: TRBV18
size: -
J: TRBJ2-7
D: -
DNA: TGTGCCAGCTCACCCAATGGTGGAGGGTACGAGCAGTACTTC
CDR3: CASSPNGGGYEQYF

V: TRBV25-1
size: -
J: TRBJ2-7
D: -
DNA: TGTGCCAGCAGTGAAGATTGGCGGGATAGCTACGAGCAGTACTTC
CDR3: CASSEDWRDSYEQYF

V: TRBV30
size: -
J: TRBJ2-2
D: -
DNA: TGTGCCTGGAGCGGGGCAGTTGCCGGGGAGCTGTTTTTT
CDR3: CAWSGAVAGELFF

V: TRBV7-8
size: once
J: TRBJ2-5
D: -
DNA: TGTGCCTTGAAGGGGACGGTCCAAGAGACCCAGTACTTC
CDR3: CALKGTVQETQYF

V: TRBV9
size: -
J: TRBJ2-7
D: -
DNA: TGTGCCAGCAGCGTAGCTTCGGCAGGGGTCTTCTACGAGCAGTACTTC
CDR3: CASSVASAGVFYEQYF

V: TRBV7-2
size: once
J: TRBJ2-2
D: -
DNA: TGTGCCAGCAGCTTAGGGGGCGTCACCGGGGAGCTGTTTTTT
CDR3: CASSLGGVTGELFF

V: TRBV18
size: -
J: TRBJ1-4
D: TRBD1
DNA: TGTGCCAGCTCACCCGACAGGGCGCCTAACGAAAAACTGTTTTTT
CDR3: CASSPDRAPNEKLFF

V: TRBV7-2
size: -
J: TRBJ2-3
D: -
DNA: TGTGCCAGCAGCTTAGGTCGGGGGCCAGATACGCAGTATTTT
CDR3: CASSLGRGPDTQYF

V: TRBV27
size: few
J: TRBJ1-5
D: TRBD1
DNA: TGTGCCAGCGGGGAACCGGGACAGGGACGGATTTTACAGCCCCAGCATTTT
CDR3: CASGEPGQGRILQPQHF

V: TRBV15
size: -
J: TRBJ2-4
D: -
DNA: TGTGCCACCAGCCCTAGGGGCAGCGGGATTCAGTACTTC
CDR3: CATSPRGSGIQYF

V: TRBV25-1
size: -
J: TRBJ2-1
D: TRBD2
DNA: TGTGCCAGCAGAAGTAGACTAGCGGGAGGCGATGAGCAGTTCTTC
CDR3: CASRSRLAGGDEQFF

V: TRBV28
size: -
J: TRBJ2-1
D: -
DNA: TGTGCCAGCAGTTTGAGGATTTCGGACAGTTACCTCTTC
CDR3: CASSLRISDSYLF

V: TRBV28
size: -
J: TRBJ2-7
D: TRBD2
DNA: TGTGCCAGCAGAGAGACTAGCGGGATCTCCTACGAGCAGTACTTC
CDR3: CASRETSGISYEQYF

V: TRBV11-2
size: -
J: TRBJ2-1
D: -
DNA: TGTGCCAGCAGCGCGCTAATAAGACTATACAATGAGCAGTTCTTC
CDR3: CASSALIRLYNEQFF

V: TRBV5-4
size: -
J: TRBJ2-1
D: TRBD1
DNA: TGTGCCAGCAGCGATGGCGGGACAGGGGGTGAGCAGTTCTTC
CDR3: CASSDGGTGGEQFF

V: TRBV30
size: -
J: TRBJ1-2
D: -
DNA: TGTGCCTGGGTTGAGAGGGGGAGTGGTGGCTACACCTTC
CDR3: CAWVERGSGGYTF